Listed here are 27 T cell receptor beta chains from one sample, sequenced in a study of blood T cell repertoires in COVID-19 (dated by TCRdb to 2020 to 2022). Library method: the immunoSEQ multiplex PCR assay. As stored in TCRdb, this immuneACCESS dataset retains in-frame rearrangements with V and J assigned. A fraction of the clones does not appear; measured against another copy, unresolved V genes explain less than half of the discrepancy, and the remainder lacks a known reason. A total of roughly 300,000 clones appear in this sample, about four fifths of them only once. The ten biggest clones cover roughly 1.1% of the sample. Input material: peripheral blood. All receptors derive from a woman in her forties or fifties with acute or convalescent COVID-19.

The rearrangement links TRBV5-6 to TRBJ2-1; 9 bases line up with TRBD2. Germline lookup yields CDR1 SGHDT and CDR2 YYEEEE. This CDR3 contains 15 residues. V was clipped by 1 base and J by 6 bases; unmatched bases: 5. The CDR3 bases are TGTGCCAGCAGCTTGATAGCGGGAGAAGCCAATGAGCAGTTCTTC. Translating it yields CASSLIAGEANEQFF.

The V gene is TRBV27, the J gene TRBJ1-5, with 7 bases matching TRBD1. V lost 11 bases to trimming and J lost 7 bases; unmatched junction nucleotides: 8. Germline V CDR1 and CDR2: MNHEY, SMNVEV (reference sequence). This CDR3 region has 12 residues. Here the CDR3 reads CAAKGAGQPQHF. The CDR3 bases are TGTGCCGCGAAGGGGGCTGGGCAGCCCCAGCATTTT.

The chain employs TRBV7-3 and TRBJ2-1, with 7 bases aligning to TRBD2. Germline assignment: CDR1 SGHTA and CDR2 FQGTGA. The V segment lost 3 bases and the J segment 0 bases; nucleotides outside the gene matches: 5. The CDR3 runs to 16 residues. CDR3 nucleotides: TGTGCCAGCAGCTTCCTGCGCGGGAGCTCCTACAATGAGCAGTTCTTC. Encoded protein: CASSFLRGSSYNEQFF. Supplemented by reference TRBV7-3 and TRBJ2-1, the full variable domain reads GAGVSQTPSNKVTEKGKYVELRCDPISGHTALYWYRQSLGQGPEFLIYFQGTGAADDSGLPNDRFFAVRPEGSVSTLKIQRTERGDSAVYLCASSFLRGSSYNEQFFGPGTRLTVL.

In DNA, the CDR3 is TGTGCTAGTGGACTAGCGGATTACAATGAGCAGTTCTTC. Its translation is CASGLADYNEQFF. This chain links TRBV12-5 with TRBJ2-1; 8 nucleotides match TRBD2. The V gene end was trimmed by 6 bases and the J gene end by 4 bases; junction bases not matched to a gene: 2. CDR3 length equals 13 residues. Per the germline V gene, CDR1 is LGHNT and CDR2 is FRNRAP.

The V and J genes are TRBV7-9 and TRBJ1-1; D unresolved. This CDR3 has 11 amino acids. CDR1 is SEHNR and CDR2 is FQNEAQ in the germline V gene (reference sequence). V shed 4 bases and J shed 3 bases, with 3 bases lying between them. The CDR3 nucleotides read TGTGCCAGCAGCTCTGACACTGAAGCTTTCTTT. It encodes CASSSDTEAFF.

CDR3: CASSLGQGVGTNEKLFF. CDR3 DNA sequence: TGTGCCAGCAGCTTGGGACAGGGGGTCGGTACTAATGAAAAACTGTTTTTT. V usage is TRBV5-8 and J usage is TRBJ1-4; 9 bases are shared with TRBD1. Germline V lookup: CDR1 SGHTS, CDR2 YDEGEE. Losses at the gene ends were 0 bases for V and 2 bases for J; bases not matched to a gene: 5. This CDR3 is built from 17 residues.

The chain employs TRBV6-6 and TRBJ2-1; possibly TRBD2 for D (5 bases). The CDR3 consists of 14 residues. The germline V gene has CDR1 MNHNY and CDR2 SVGAGI (reference sequence). The V gene lost 6 bases and the J gene lost 0 bases, with 9 bases spanning the gap. The chain's CDR3 is CASRAGSSYNEQFF. CDR3 in DNA: TGTGCCAGCAGGGCGGGTAGCTCCTACAATGAGCAGTTCTTC.

This clone occurred once. This sequence joins TRBV7-8 and TRBJ2-1, with TRBD1 identical over 7 bases. Germline V lookup: CDR1 SGHVS, CDR2 FQNEAQ. The CDR3 loop spans 16 amino acids. Trimming cost V 1 base and J 3 bases; bases outside gene matches: 6. The CDR3 nucleotides read TGTGCCAGCAGCTTAGAACAGGGGAGTTACTACAATGAGCAGTTCTTC. Translated: CASSLEQGSYYNEQFF.

The chain joins TRBV28 to TRBJ1-1; 8 nucleotides match TRBD1. The CDR3 has 15 residues. V shed 5 bases and J 3 bases; nucleotides not matched to a gene: 8. CDR1 and CDR2 from the germline V gene are MDHEN and SYDVKM. The DNA of the CDR3 is TGTGCCAGCAGTACTCTCACAGGGGGTCACACTGAAGCTTTCTTT. It specifies CASSTLTGGHTEAFF.

Comment on this clone: In the same sample, other DNA sequences code for this CDR3. J is TRBJ1-1 and V is TRBV5-1; 9 bases match TRBD1. J gave up 1 base and V 4 bases, and 2 bases lay outside the gene matches. Germline CDR1 SGHRS, CDR2 YFSETQ. This CDR3 is 14 amino acids long. CDR3 bases: TGCGCCAGCAGCCCGGGACAGGGGAACACTGAAGCTTTCTTT. It translates to CASSPGQGNTEAFF.

V gene TRBV6-5 combines with J gene TRBJ1-2; 10 positions match TRBD1. The CDR3 covers 12 residues. The V gene end was trimmed by 7 bases and the J gene end by 8 bases; junction bases not matched to a gene: 4. CDR1 and CDR2 from the germline V gene are MNHEY and SVGAGI. CDR3: CASNWDRGGYTF. The CDR3 coding sequence is TGTGCCAGCAATTGGGACAGGGGAGGCTACACCTTC.

This clone appeared a single time. The chain employs TRBV5-1 and TRBJ1-3; the D gene is possibly TRBD1 (6 bases). V was cut by 3 bases and J by 0 bases, with 10 bases left in between. CDR1 and CDR2 (germline): SGHRS, YFSETQ. The CDR3 loop spans 15 amino acids. Here the CDR3 reads CASSWGGASGNTIYF. DNA of the CDR3: TGCGCCAGCAGCTGGGGGGGCGCCTCTGGAAACACCATATATTTT. Full variable domain (remainder filled in from reference TRBV5-1 and TRBJ1-3): KAGVTQTPRYLIKTRGQQVTLSCSPISGHRSVSWYQQTPGQGLQFLFEYFSETQRNKGNFPGRFSGRQFSNSRSEMNVSTLELGDSALYLCASSWGGASGNTIYFGEGSWLTVV.

The chain has TRBV6-5 and TRBJ2-7, with D possibly matching TRBD2 (7 bases). Trimming left V 8 bases short and J 3 bases short, with 17 bases between. The CDR3 extends over 14 amino acids. Per the germline V gene, CDR1 is MNHEY and CDR2 is SVGAGI. The CDR3 reads CASARGGDGYEQYF. CDR3 sequence (DNA): TGTGCCAGCGCGCGAGGGGGGGATGGCTACGAGCAGTACTTC.

The chain uses TRBV19 and TRBJ2-5; D remains unclear. V lost 4 bases to trimming and J lost 5 bases, with 14 bases between them. CDR3 size: 14 residues. Per germline, CDR1 LNHDA and CDR2 SQIVND (reference sequence). As DNA, the CDR3 is TGTGCCAGTAGTAAGGCGAGGATCGGCGAGACCCAGTACTTC. It is translated as CASSKARIGETQYF.

V and J are TRBV6-6 and TRBJ2-3; D not certain. The CDR3 extends over 13 amino acids. V lost 0 bases, J lost 5 bases, and 6 bases lay in between. Germline V lookup: CDR1 MNHNY, CDR2 SVGAGI (reference sequence). CDR3 protein: CASSYSPGDTQYF. As DNA, the CDR3 is TGTGCCAGCAGTTACTCTCCAGGAGATACGCAGTATTTT.

CDR3 sequence: CASVSSGANVLTF. As DNA, the CDR3 is TGTGCCAGCGTATCCTCTGGGGCCAACGTCCTGACTTTC. The chain couples TRBV12-3 or TRBV12-4 to TRBJ2-6, with D unclear. This CDR3 spans 13 amino acids. The V gene lost 8 bases and the J gene lost 0 bases, with 5 bases spanning the gap.

This chain uses TRBV29-1 with TRBJ2-1, with 7 positions matching TRBD1. Germline V gives CDR1 SQVTM, CDR2 ANQGSEA. J lost 0 bases, V lost 6 bases, and 14 bases had no gene match. The CDR3 totals 17 residues. The CDR3 here is CSVSGTASFFSYNEQFF. CDR3 nucleotide sequence: TGCAGCGTCTCCGGGACAGCATCCTTTTTCTCCTACAATGAGCAGTTCTTC.

In its sample, this clone was seen once. The gene calls are TRBV27 and TRBJ1-1, with 8 bases aligning to TRBD1. Germline CDR1 and CDR2: MNHEY and SMNVEV (reference sequence). The length of the CDR3 is 14 residues. V lost 3 bases, J lost 5 bases, and 5 bases stayed unmatched. CDR3 protein: CASSFSYRGTEAFF. The CDR3 DNA reads TGTGCCAGCAGTTTTTCATACAGGGGGACTGAAGCTTTCTTT.

This chain links TRBV19 with TRBJ2-7; the match to TRBD2 covers 14 bases. Losses at the gene ends were 1 base for V and 5 bases for J; bases not matched to a gene: 13. CDR3 length: 19 residues. The germline gives CDR1 LNHDA, CDR2 SQIVND (reference sequence). DNA for the CDR3: TGTGCCAGTAGTATAGTTCGACTAGCGGGAGGGCTCCCTAAGAACGAGCAGTACTTC. Protein product: CASSIVRLAGGLPKNEQYF.

This clone has only one observation. The J gene is TRBJ1-4, the V gene TRBV3-1 (or the pseudogene TRBV3-2); no definite D call. This CDR3 has 14 amino acids. Germline CDR1 and CDR2: LGHDT and YNNKEL (reference sequence). V lost 5 bases and J lost 8, with 15 bases in between. The CDR3 sequence is CASSGERTGEKLFF. For the CDR3, the DNA is TGTGCCAGCAGCGGTGAGAGGACGGGGGAAAAACTGTTTTTT.

The chain recombines TRBV3-1 (or the pseudogene TRBV3-2) with TRBJ2-1; TRBD2 aligns across 8 bases. This CDR3 is 13 amino acids long. Germline CDR1 reads LGHDT; CDR2 reads YNNKEL (reference sequence). J lost 4 bases, V lost 7 bases, and 3 bases had no gene match. CDR3 loop: CASTGGGYNEQFF. CDR3 in DNA: TGTGCCAGCACCGGGGGGGGGTACAATGAGCAGTTCTTC.

This clone was picked up one time. The chain joins TRBV27 to TRBJ2-1; 12 bases agree with TRBD1. Germline CDR1 and CDR2: MNHEY and SMNVEV (reference sequence). This CDR3 comprises 15 residues. The V segment lost 3 bases and the J segment 7 bases; nucleotides outside the gene matches: 4. The CDR3 DNA reads as TGTGCCAGCAGTTTGGGGACAGGGGGCGGGAATGAGCAGTTCTTC. The encoded protein is CASSLGTGGGNEQFF.

This chain joins TRBV19 and TRBJ1-2; 8 nucleotides align to TRBD1. Germline CDR1 is LNHDA and CDR2 is SQIVND (reference sequence). The junction had 5 bases not matched to a gene; V was cut back by 5 bases and J by 6 bases. The CDR3 totals 13 residues. CDR3 nucleotide sequence: TGTGCCAGTAGTGCGACAGGGGTAAATGGCTACACCTTC. The encoded protein is CASSATGVNGYTF.

This clone was observed a single time. The V call is TRBV5-1, the J call TRBJ2-1; the D gene is possibly TRBD1 (5 bases). This CDR3 is built from 16 residues. Trimming stripped 4 bases from V and 0 bases from J, with 14 bases between. Germline values: CDR1 SGHRS, CDR2 YFSETQ. Here the CDR3 reads CASSPSDTSSYNEQFF. The CDR3 coding sequence is TGCGCCAGCAGCCCCTCGGACACGAGCTCCTACAATGAGCAGTTCTTC.

The V gene is TRBV9, the J gene TRBJ2-3, with D tentatively TRBD2 (6 bases). CDR3 size: 14 residues. Trimming stripped 4 bases from V and 0 bases from J, with 9 bases between. Germline V CDR1 and CDR2: SGDLS, YYNGEE. CDR3 sequence reads: CASSTGTSTDTQYF. In DNA, the CDR3 is TGTGCCAGCAGCACCGGGACTAGCACAGATACGCAGTATTTT.

This chain links TRBV6-5 with TRBJ2-1; D ambiguous. The length of the CDR3 is 11 residues. Germline V lookup: CDR1 MNHEY, CDR2 SVGAGI. The CDR3 coding sequence is TGTGTGTCCCGCTACTTCAATGAGCAGTTCTTC. This sequence encodes CVSRYFNEQFF.

V gene TRBV7-2 combines with J gene TRBJ2-7, with TRBD1 matching over 8 bases. J gave up 4 bases and V 2 bases, and 7 bases lay outside the gene matches. The CDR3 loop spans 15 amino acids. Germline CDR1 reads SGHTA; CDR2 reads FQGNSA. The CDR3 is CASSLIPGGEYEQYF. The CDR3 region has the DNA TGTGCCAGCAGCTTAATCCCAGGGGGCGAGTACGAGCAGTACTTC.